This TCR beta chain came from a study of monozygotic twins with inflammatory bowel disease. UMIs containing a 6-nucleotide sample barcode were added via template switching. With the 5' RACE reads reprocessed, TCRdb shows one record per CDR3 protein and no DNA. This listing includes 200,000 to 250,000 distinct CDR3 sequences. The CDR3 contains 16 residues. Germline CDR1 and CDR2: LNHDA and SQIVND (reference sequence). Whole blood served as the source of total RNA, and no T cell sorting took place. Sequences were obtained from blood. The TCR comes from a human donor with ulcerative colitis or Crohn's disease, or a healthy co-twin of an affected twin (not recorded which). This sequence joins TRBV19 and TRBJ2-3; the D gene TCRdb calls, TRBD2, cannot be checked with no DNA. CDR3 loop: CASSPIALPGRDTQYF.